Listed here are 27 T cell receptor beta chains from one sample, sequenced in a study of T cell repertoires in cytomegalovirus infection. For these TCRs, the target antigens are not known. TCRdb reprocessed the reads with MiXCR, giving one entry per CDR3 protein. The table shows about 900,000 distinct CDR3 sequences, with roughly 30% occurring only once. Material: cultured CD8+ T cells from PBMCs, obtained from culture after CMV antigen stimulation. The receptors come from a human donor in good health (CMV status not recorded). Some clones in this sample may be carry-over from other donors' samples.

The table lists this clonotype with many counts. The chain joins TRBV12-3 or TRBV12-4 to TRBJ2-1; 8 bases align to TRBD1. The CDR3 spans 15 residues. The V gene end was trimmed by 4 bases and the J gene end by 4 bases; junction bases not matched to a gene: 6. The CDR3 DNA reads as TGTGCCAGCAGTTCTCAGGGGGCTTCTTACAATGAGCAGTTCTTC. Its protein is CASSSQGASYNEQFF.

The sample holds a few counts of this clonotype. The chain is built from TRBV7-6 and TRBJ1-2, with D tentatively TRBD1 (5 bases). CDR3 length equals 14 residues. CDR1 and CDR2 from the germline V gene are SGHVS and FNYEAQ. The V gene lost 8 bases and the J gene lost 4 bases, with 17 bases spanning the gap. Here the CDR3 DNA reads TGTGCCAGCGGGCCCGGGGGGGAAGGCTATGGCTACACCTTC. Its translation: CASGPGGEGYGYTF.

V usage is TRBV2 and J usage is TRBJ1-2; the D gene is possibly TRBD1 (5 bases). In germline, CDR1 is SNHLY, CDR2 FYNNEI. This CDR3 comprises 15 residues. Trimming removed 0 bases at V and 0 bases at J, with 8 bases between. The CDR3 DNA reads TGTGCCAGCAGTGAAGCGAGGGGTTCTAACTATGGCTACACCTTC. Translation gives CASSEARGSNYGYTF.

V and J are TRBV11-2 and TRBJ1-1; D ambiguous. Looked up from germline, CDR1 is SGHAT and CDR2 is FQNNGV. CDR3 length equals 16 residues. Trimming took 2 bases from V and 0 from J, leaving 13 bases between them. CDR3 in DNA: TGTGCCAGCAGCTTATGGCGCCGGGGTATGAACACTGAAGCTTTCTTT. It translates to CASSLWRRGMNTEAFF.

A note on this clonotype: This CDR3 fails to terminate in the conserved phenylalanine or tryptophan, so it likely reflects a read error. The chain couples TRBV4-2 to TRBJ2-3; 12 bases fit TRBD2. Germline-derived CDR1 and CDR2 are LGHNA and YNFKEQ. V gave up 4 bases and J gave up 2 bases; unmatched junction bases: 4. The CDR3 runs to 16 residues. CDR3 in DNA: TGTGCCAGCAGCCGAGGACTAGCGGGGACCACAGATACGCAGTATTCT. This gives the protein CASSRGLAGTTDTQYS.

This clonotype came up many times. A junction boundary mismatches the germline segment, possibly from a read error. The V call is TRBV27, the J call TRBJ1-5; D gene unclear. This CDR3 has 14 residues. Germline lookup yields CDR1 MNHEY and CDR2 SMNVEV (reference sequence). The CDR3: CASSLYGGNQPQHF. CDR3 coding DNA: TGTGCCAGCAGCTTATATGGGGGCAATCAGCCCCAGCATTTT.

The V gene is TRBV14, the J gene TRBJ2-7; D is uncertain. Germline assignment: CDR1 SGHDN and CDR2 FVKESK. The CDR3 sequence is 13 residues long. Trimming removed 2 bases from V and 4 bases from J, with 9 bases in between. CDR3 in DNA: TGTGCCAGCAGCCAACAGGCCTTTTACGAGCAGTACGTC. Amino acids: CASSQQAFYEQYV.

This clonotype appeared a single time. At one end, the junction sequence differs from germline, possibly due to a read error. The chain joins TRBV6-5 to TRBJ2-2; D not certain. From germline, CDR1 is MNHEY and CDR2 SVGAGI. This CDR3 contains 14 residues. The CDR3 sequence: CTSSLWGYTGELFF. The CDR3 nucleotides are TGTACCAGCAGTTTATGGGGTTACACCGGGGAGCTGTTTTTT.

This clonotype was detected a few times. The chain couples TRBV28 to TRBJ2-7; D call uncertain. CDR1 is MDHEN, CDR2 SYDVKM, per germline. Trimming took off 4 bases at V and 4 bases at J, with 11 bases between the two ends. The CDR3 length is 13 residues. CDR3 region: CASSYQNSYEQYV. In DNA, the CDR3 is TGTGCCAGCAGTTACCAGAACAGTTACGAGCAGTACGTC.

This clonotype was observed a handful of times. The gene calls are TRBV7-6 and TRBJ1-6; D is uncertain. CDR3 size: 17 residues. The ends were cut back, 3 bases at V and 0 bases at J, with 12 bases in the middle. Germline CDR1 reads SGHVS; CDR2 reads FNYEAQ. CDR3 nucleotides: TGTGCCAGCAGCTTGGACCATAGCAGCTCCTATAATTCACCCCTCCACTTT. It translates to CASSLDHSSSYNSPLHF.

This clonotype was counted at least ten times. V gene TRBV7-2 combines with J gene TRBJ2-1; D not certain. The CDR3 is 16 residues long. The germline V gene encodes CDR1 SGHTA and CDR2 FQGNSA. The germline V and J ends were trimmed by 1 base and 5 bases, with 15 bases remaining between them. The CDR3 protein is CASSLEGGNPNNEQFF. The CDR3 region has the DNA TGTGCCAGCAGCTTAGAGGGTGGCAACCCGAACAATGAGCAGTTCTTC.

The gene calls are TRBV4-1 and TRBJ2-1; tentative D call: TRBD2 (7 bases). The length of the CDR3 is 15 residues. V was cut by 0 bases and J by 10 bases, with 16 bases left in between. From germline, CDR1 is MGHRA and CDR2 YSYEKL. CDR3 sequence: CASSQDGEGGGEQFF. Written as DNA, the CDR3 is TGCGCCAGCAGCCAAGATGGGGAGGGGGGAGGAGAGCAGTTCTTC.

A note on this clonotype: The germline gene is not matched at one end of the junction; a read error may be the cause. The chain has TRBV12-3 or TRBV12-4 and TRBJ2-3, with 7 bases fitting TRBD1. The CDR3 contains 14 residues. The CDR3 DNA is TGTGCCAGCAGTGATAAACCCGGGGCAACAGGGGCGGATTTT. Amino acids: CASSDKPGATGADF.

This clonotype was recorded many times. For the CDR3, the DNA is TGTGCCAGCAGTCCTTACTCCTATGGCTACACCTTC. As protein: CASSPYSYGYTF. V usage is TRBV12-3 or TRBV12-4 and J usage is TRBJ1-2; D unresolved. Between the trimmed V and J ends, which lost 5 bases and 4 bases, there was a span of 8 bases. This CDR3 has 12 residues.

This clonotype was found many times. J is TRBJ2-1 and V is TRBV7-8; possible D gene TRBD2, 5 bases. The CDR3 spans 16 residues. Between the trimmed V and J ends, which lost 8 bases and 2 bases, there was a span of 19 bases. Per germline, CDR1 SGHVS and CDR2 FQNEAQ. CDR3 in amino acids: CASHPGRANTYNEQFF. For the CDR3, the DNA is TGTGCCAGCCATCCGGGGAGAGCGAATACCTACAATGAGCAGTTCTTC. The full variable domain, its missing parts supplied by reference TRBV7-8 and TRBJ2-1, is GAGVSQSPRYKVAKRGQDVALRCDPISGHVSLFWYQQALGQGPEFLTYFQNEAQLDKSGLPSDRFFAERPEGSVSTLKIQRTQQEDSAVYLCASHPGRANTYNEQFFGPGTRLTVL.

This chain uses TRBV5-8 with TRBJ1-5; TRBD1 aligns across 7 bases. V was clipped by 3 bases and J by 0 bases; unmatched bases: 3. Germline loops: CDR1 SGHTS, CDR2 YDEGEE. The CDR3 extends over 15 amino acids. CDR3 sequence (DNA): TGTGCCAGCAGCTATAGGGACAGTAGCAATCAGCCCCAGCATTTT. Its protein product is CASSYRDSSNQPQHF.

This clonotype was seen a few times. The V and J genes are TRBV4-3 and TRBJ1-2, with D perhaps TRBD1 (6 bases). CDR1 LGHNA and CDR2 YSLEER come from the germline V gene. V lost 4 bases, J lost 7 bases, and 19 bases lay in between. The CDR3 has 15 residues. The CDR3 bases are TGCGCCAGCAGCCTCGAAAGAGAGGGGGGCGGTGGCTACACCTTC. Its translation is CASSLEREGGGGYTF.

This clonotype has more than one count but fewer than ten. The chain combines TRBV6-1 with TRBJ2-7; D might be TRBD2 (7 bases). Germline V lookup: CDR1 MNHNS, CDR2 SASEGT. This CDR3 contains 14 residues. Trimming stripped 1 base from V and 6 bases from J, with 13 bases between. The CDR3 region has the DNA TGTGCCAGCAGTGAAGTTCACGGGGGGCGCGAGCAGTACGTC. As protein: CASSEVHGGREQYV.

CDR3 nucleotide sequence: TGTGCCAGCAGTGAAAGAGCGGGGCACTACGAGCAGTACGTC. Its protein is CASSERAGHYEQYV. The rearrangement joins TRBV6-1 to TRBJ2-7; 7 bases are a match to TRBD2. The V gene's germline CDR1 is MNHNS and CDR2 SASEGT. Trimming removed 2 bases from V and 3 bases from J; junction bases left unmatched: 4. The CDR3 sequence is 14 residues long.

The chain uses TRBV2 and TRBJ1-6; no clear D gene. CDR3 length: 15 amino acids. The germline V gene has CDR1 SNHLY and CDR2 FYNNEI. V lost 1 base and J 6 bases, leaving 10 bases between the germline ends. In DNA form, the CDR3 reads TGTGCCAGCAGTGAAGTTGACGAGGGTAATTCACCCCTCCACTTT. This encodes CASSEVDEGNSPLHF.

This clonotype was recorded at least ten times. The chain recombines TRBV7-2 with TRBJ2-5; D may be TRBD1 (5 bases). The germline gives CDR1 SGHTA, CDR2 FQGNSA. The CDR3 loop spans 19 amino acids. V lost 2 bases, J lost 7 bases, and 29 bases lay in between. CDR3 bases: TGTGCCAGCAGCTTATCGGATAGGTTGGGGAACAGGCAAGAGACGACCCAGTACTTC. Amino acid sequence: CASSLSDRLGNRQETTQYF.

This clonotype was seen more than once but under ten times. The chain joins TRBV5-6 to TRBJ1-5, with unresolved D. Trimming pared 0 bases from V and 4 bases from J, leaving 14 bases between. CDR3 size: 16 residues. Germline V gene data show CDR1 as SGHDT and CDR2 as YYEEEE. The CDR3 sequence: CASSLGPPAGNQPQHF. CDR3 nucleotides: TGTGCCAGCAGCTTGGGACCGCCGGCGGGGAATCAGCCCCAGCATTTT.

The table lists this clonotype with a few counts. The chain recombines TRBV6-6 with TRBJ2-7; D is perhaps TRBD1 or TRBD2 (6 bases each). Germline V CDR1 and CDR2: MNHNY, SVGAGI (reference sequence). The CDR3 consists of 16 residues. V was pared by 0 bases and J by 1 base, with 13 bases between. The DNA of the CDR3 is TGTGCCAGCAGTTACTCGGGGGGCCCTGGGTCCTACGAGCAGTACGTC. Protein: CASSYSGGPGSYEQYV.

This CDR3 is CASSSSGGGSADTQYF. The CDR3 DNA is TGTGCCAGCAGTTCGTCGGGCGGGGGTTCCGCAGATACGCAGTATTTT. J is TRBJ2-3 and V is TRBV7-6, with TRBD2 matching 7 bases. Germline V CDR1 and CDR2: SGHVS, FNYEAQ. This CDR3 spans 16 amino acids. With 6 bases clipped from V and 4 bases from J, the junction kept 13 bases outside the gene matches. The complete variable domain, with remaining parts taken from reference TRBV7-6 and TRBJ2-3, reads GAGVSQSPRYKVTKRGQDVALRCDPISGHVSLYWYRQALGQGPEFLTYFNYEAQQDKSGLPNDRFSAERPEGSISTLTIQRTEQRDSAMYRCASSSSGGGSADTQYFGPGTRLTVL.

This clonotype was recorded a few times. The chain couples TRBV9 to TRBJ1-6, with 8 bases lining up with TRBD1. This CDR3 spans 15 amino acids. The J segment lost 9 bases and the V segment lost 0 bases, leaving 5 bases of the junction unmatched. Germline lookup yields CDR1 SGDLS and CDR2 YYNGEE. The CDR3: CASSVARTGSSPLHF. CDR3 DNA: TGTGCCAGCAGCGTAGCGAGGACAGGGTCTTCACCCCTCCACTTT. The whole variable domain, filled in from reference TRBV9 and TRBJ1-6, reads DSGVTQTPKHLITATGQRVTLRCSPRSGDLSVYWYQQSLDQGLQFLIQYYNGEERAKGNILERFSAQQFPDLHSELNLSSLELGDSALYFCASSVARTGSSPLHFGNGTRLTVT.

This clonotype was observed a handful of times. The V gene is TRBV27, the J gene TRBJ2-5, with TRBD2 matching over 11 bases. Looked up from germline, CDR1 is MNHEY and CDR2 is SMNVEV (reference sequence). This CDR3 comprises 15 residues. The ends lost 5 bases at V and 14 bases at J; junction bases unmatched: 16. The CDR3 sequence is CASSPVVAGGPPPYF. CDR3 bases: TGTGCCAGCAGTCCTGTCGTAGCGGGGGGGCCTCCCCCCTACTTC.

This clonotype was observed a handful of times. The CDR3 is CASSRRTGSYGYTF. As DNA, the CDR3 is TGTGCCAGCAGTAGGCGGACCGGAAGCTATGGCTACACCTTC. The chain has TRBV27 and TRBJ1-2; no definite D call. The V gene's germline CDR1 is MNHEY and CDR2 SMNVEV (reference sequence). The length of the CDR3 is 14 residues. Deletions cut 5 bases from V and 4 bases from J, with 14 bases between.